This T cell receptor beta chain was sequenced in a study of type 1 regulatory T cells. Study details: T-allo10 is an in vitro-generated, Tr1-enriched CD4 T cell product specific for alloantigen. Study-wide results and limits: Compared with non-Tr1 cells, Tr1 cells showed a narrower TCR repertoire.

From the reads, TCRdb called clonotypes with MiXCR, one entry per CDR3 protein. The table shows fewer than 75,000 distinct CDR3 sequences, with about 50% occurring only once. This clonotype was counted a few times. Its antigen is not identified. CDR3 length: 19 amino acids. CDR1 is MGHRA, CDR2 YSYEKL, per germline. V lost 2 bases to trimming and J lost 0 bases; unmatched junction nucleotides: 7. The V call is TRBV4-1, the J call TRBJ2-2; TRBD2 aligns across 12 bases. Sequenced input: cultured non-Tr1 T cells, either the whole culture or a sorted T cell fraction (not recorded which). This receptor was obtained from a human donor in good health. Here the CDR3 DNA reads TGCGCCAGCAGCCAATCCCCGACTAGCGGGAGATCGAACACCGGGGAGCTGTTTTTT. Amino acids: CASSQSPTSGRSNTGELFF.